Below are 2 T cell receptor beta chains sequenced from a single sample in a study of T cell responses to AZD1222 COVID-19 vaccine. Data came from immunoSEQ multiplex PCR; TCRdb stores just in-frame clones and leaves some out. There are roughly 120,000 clones in the sample; 86% occur only once, and about 12% lies in the top ten. Source: peripheral blood, taken on day 0 of AZD1222 vaccination. Receptors were obtained from an adult in good health.

The rearrangement joins TRBV5-5 to TRBJ1-1, with no clear D. The CDR3 totals 14 residues. Germline loops: CDR1 SGHKS, CDR2 YYEKEE (reference sequence). V dropped 4 bases and J dropped 1 base, with 11 bases sitting between them. CDR3 nucleotide sequence: TGTGCCAGCAGCCCTGAGGGCAAGAACACTGAAGCTTTCTTT. This translates into CASSPEGKNTEAFF. Full variable domain (outside the CDR3, taken from reference TRBV5-5 and TRBJ1-1): DAGVTQSPTHLIKTRGQQVTLRCSPISGHKSVSWYQQVLGQGPQFIFQYYEKEERGRGNFPDRFSARQFPNYSSELNVNALLLGDSALYLCASSPEGKNTEAFFGQGTRLTVV.

V is TRBV11-2 and J is TRBJ1-2; tentative D call: TRBD1 (6 bases). V lost 4 bases and J lost 7, with 13 bases in between. Germline V lookup: CDR1 SGHAT, CDR2 FQNNGV. The CDR3 extends over 13 amino acids. This CDR3 is CASSSNRDGGYTF. In DNA, the CDR3 is TGTGCCAGCAGCTCAAACAGGGATGGTGGCTACACCTTC.